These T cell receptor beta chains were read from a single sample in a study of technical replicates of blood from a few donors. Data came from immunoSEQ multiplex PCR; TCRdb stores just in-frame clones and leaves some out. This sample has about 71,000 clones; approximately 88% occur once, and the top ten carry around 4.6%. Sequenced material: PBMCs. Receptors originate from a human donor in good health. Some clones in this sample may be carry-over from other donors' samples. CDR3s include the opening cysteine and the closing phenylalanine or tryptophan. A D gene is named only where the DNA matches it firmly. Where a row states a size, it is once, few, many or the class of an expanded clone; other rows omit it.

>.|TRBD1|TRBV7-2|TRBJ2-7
CASSSRQGADEQYF
TGTGCCAGCAGCTCCAGACAGGGGGCGGACGAGCAGTACTTC
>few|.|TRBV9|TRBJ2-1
CASSVYRSNNEQFF
TGTGCCAGCAGCGTATACAGGTCTAACAATGAGCAGTTCTTC
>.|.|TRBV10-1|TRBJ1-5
CATKVAGYGNQPQHF
TGCGCCACCAAGGTCGCAGGGTACGGCAATCAGCCCCAGCATTTT
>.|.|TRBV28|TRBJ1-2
CASSDPTRAGGYTF
TGTGCCAGCAGTGACCCGACGAGGGCTGGCGGCTACACCTTC
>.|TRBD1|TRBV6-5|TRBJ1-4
CASSLNRGSQKLFF
TGTGCCAGCAGTTTAAACAGGGGGTCCCAAAAACTGTTTTTT
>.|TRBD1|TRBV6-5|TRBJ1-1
CASSYNTRGTATEAFF
TGTGCCAGCAGTTACAATACAAGAGGGACAGCCACTGAAGCTTTCTTT
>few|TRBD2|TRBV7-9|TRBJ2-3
CASSSFGLAGAPDTQYF
TGTGCCAGCAGCTCTTTCGGACTAGCGGGGGCCCCAGATACGCAGTATTTT
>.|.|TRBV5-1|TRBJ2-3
CASSGQGTDTQYF
TGCGCCAGCAGCGGTCAGGGAACAGATACGCAGTATTTT
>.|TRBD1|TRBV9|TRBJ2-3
CASSAWTGGADTQYF
TGTGCCAGCAGCGCCTGGACAGGGGGCGCAGATACGCAGTATTTT
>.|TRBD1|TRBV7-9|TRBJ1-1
CASSSGQGAVTEAFF
TGTGCCAGCAGCTCCGGACAGGGGGCAGTCACTGAAGCTTTCTTT
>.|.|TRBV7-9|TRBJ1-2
CASSLGQVDYGYTF
TGTGCCAGCAGCTTAGGCCAGGTCGACTATGGCTACACCTTC
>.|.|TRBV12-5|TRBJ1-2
CASGLGGVRGYTF
TGTGCTAGTGGTTTGGGCGGGGTACGGGGCTACACCTTC
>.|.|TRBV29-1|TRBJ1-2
CSVALGAEGYTF
TGCAGCGTTGCCCTAGGGGCGGAAGGCTACACCTTC
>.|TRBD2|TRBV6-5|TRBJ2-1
CASSYSRLAGEQFF
TGTGCCAGCAGTTACTCCCGACTAGCGGGTGAGCAGTTCTTC
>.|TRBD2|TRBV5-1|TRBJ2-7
CASSGGLAGIYEQYF
TGCGCCAGCAGCGGGGGGCTAGCGGGGATCTACGAGCAGTACTTC
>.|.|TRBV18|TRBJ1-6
CASSPSGADTPLHF
TGTGCCAGCTCACCGTCAGGGGCGGATACACCCCTCCACTTT
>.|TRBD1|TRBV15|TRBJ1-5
CATGGGHNQPQHF
TGTGCCACCGGAGGGGGCCACAATCAGCCCCAGCATTTT
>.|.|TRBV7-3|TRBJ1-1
CASSVRENTEAFF
TGTGCCAGCAGCGTGAGGGAGAACACTGAAGCTTTCTTT
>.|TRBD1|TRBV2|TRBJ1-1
CASSESLGGSWGAFF
TGTGCCAGCAGTGAAAGTTTAGGGGGCTCATGGGGAGCTTTCTTT
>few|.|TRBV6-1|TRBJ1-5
CASSEAYRGGSNQPQHF
TGTGCCAGCAGTGAAGCATATAGGGGGGGGAGCAATCAGCCCCAGCATTTT
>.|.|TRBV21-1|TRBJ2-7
CASSIPPRYEQYF
TGTGCCAGCAGCATCCCTCCTCGCTACGAGCAGTACTTC
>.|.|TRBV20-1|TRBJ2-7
CSAPRGYEQYF
TGCAGTGCCCCGAGGGGGTACGAGCAGTACTTC
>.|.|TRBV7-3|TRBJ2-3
CASSPDLFSTDTQYF
TGTGCCAGCAGCCCAGACTTGTTCAGCACAGATACGCAGTATTTT
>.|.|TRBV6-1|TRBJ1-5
CASSEPPGTRAEAQHF
TGTGCCAGCAGTGAACCCCCGGGGACTCGAGCCGAGGCCCAGCATTTT
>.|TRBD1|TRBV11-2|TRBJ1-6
CASSILGTGNSPLHF
TGTGCCAGCAGCATACTCGGGACAGGCAATTCACCCCTCCACTTT
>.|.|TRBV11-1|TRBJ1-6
CASSLAGISPLHF
TGTGCCAGCAGCTTAGCCGGGATATCACCCCTCCACTTT
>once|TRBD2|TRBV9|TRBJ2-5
CASSVGGREAGETQYF
TGTGCCAGCAGCGTAGGGGGTCGGGAGGCGGGTGAGACCCAGTACTTC
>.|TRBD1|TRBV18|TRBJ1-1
CASGTGRAEAFF
TGTGCCAGCGGGACAGGGAGGGCTGAAGCTTTCTTT
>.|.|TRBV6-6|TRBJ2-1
CASIDRASALYNEQFF
TGTGCCAGCATCGACAGGGCTAGCGCCCTCTACAATGAGCAGTTCTTC
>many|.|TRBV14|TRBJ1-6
CASSQWGSRYSPLHF
TGTGCCAGCAGCCAGTGGGGCTCGAGGTATTCACCCCTCCACTTT
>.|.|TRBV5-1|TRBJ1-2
CASSLRGLPSNYGYTF
TGCGCCAGCAGCCTACGTGGACTCCCCTCTAACTATGGCTACACCTTC
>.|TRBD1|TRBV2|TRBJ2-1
CASKLGQGPYNEQFF
TGTGCCAGCAAACTGGGACAGGGACCGTACAATGAGCAGTTCTTC
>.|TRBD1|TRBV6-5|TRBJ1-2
CASSETGGYGYTF
TGTGCCAGCAGCGAGACAGGGGGCTATGGCTACACCTTC
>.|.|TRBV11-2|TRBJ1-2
CASSSYYGYTF
TGTGCCAGCAGCTCCTACTATGGCTACACCTTC
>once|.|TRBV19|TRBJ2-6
CASSSPQGLSGANVLTF
TGTGCCAGTAGTTCACCGCAGGGGCTCTCTGGGGCCAACGTCCTGACTTTC
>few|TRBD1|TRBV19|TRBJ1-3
CASSIGRDSNSGNTIYF
TGTGCCAGTAGTATAGGTCGGGACAGCAACTCTGGAAACACCATATATTTT
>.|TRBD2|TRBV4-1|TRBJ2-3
CASTPRTSGGTTDTQYF
TGCGCCAGCACCCCAAGAACTAGCGGGGGTACGACAGATACGCAGTATTTT
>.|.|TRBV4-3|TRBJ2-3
CASSQLPRGTDTQYF
TGCGCCAGCAGCCAACTCCCCCGCGGGACAGATACGCAGTATTTT
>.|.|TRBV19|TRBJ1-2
CASSIGSGRGYGYTF
TGTGCCAGTAGTATAGGCTCAGGGCGAGGATATGGCTACACCTTC
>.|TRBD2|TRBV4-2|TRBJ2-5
CASSQWTSAQETQYF
TGTGCCAGCAGCCAGTGGACTAGCGCTCAAGAGACCCAGTACTTC
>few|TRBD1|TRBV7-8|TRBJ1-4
CASSLQTGQGEKLFF
TGTGCCAGCAGCTTACAGACAGGGCAAGGTGAAAAACTGTTTTTT
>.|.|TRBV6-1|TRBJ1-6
CASNPVRGNSPLHF
TGTGCCAGCAACCCTGTCAGGGGAAATTCACCCCTCCACTTT
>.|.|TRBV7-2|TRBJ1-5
CASSSRGSNQPQHF
TGTGCCAGCAGCTCCAGGGGTAGCAATCAGCCCCAGCATTTT